Listed below are T cell receptor beta chains from one sample, sequenced in a study of T cell responses to AZD1222 COVID-19 vaccine. Profiled with immunoSEQ multiplex PCR; TCRdb holds only in-frame clones, not every one. The sample holds just under 90,000 clones, 88% seen once. Here the sequenced sample was peripheral blood, taken on day 0 of MenACWY control vaccination. These TCRs come from an adult in good health. Both conserved end residues are part of each CDR3. The D gene is left open where the match is weak. Clone sizes are given selectively: once, few, many, or a class where the clone is expanded.

TRBJ1-5 few TRBD1 TRBV2 CASTRTGNSNQPQHF TGTGCCAGCACCCGGACAGGGAACAGCAATCAGCCCCAGCATTTT
TRBJ2-7 . . TRBV29-1 CSVETADYEQYF TGCAGCGTTGAAACAGCAGATTACGAGCAGTACTTC
TRBJ1-1 . . TRBV7-2 CASSLERGGTEAFF TGTGCCAGCAGCTTAGAGAGGGGAGGCACTGAAGCTTTCTTT
TRBJ2-5 . . TRBV6-1 CASSEAPGVQETQYF TGTGCCAGCAGTGAAGCGCCGGGGGTCCAAGAGACCCAGTACTTC
TRBJ1-1 . . TRBV19 CATTTAGTEAFF TGTGCCACTACGACAGCCGGCACTGAAGCTTTCTTT
TRBJ2-3 . . TRBV6-5 CASTPRGKTDTQYF TGTGCCAGCACCCCACGGGGGAAGACAGATACGCAGTATTTT
TRBJ1-2 . . TRBV2 CASSELYGYTF TGTGCCAGCAGTGAATTGTATGGCTACACCTTC
TRBJ2-1 . TRBD1 TRBV24-1 CATSDNRDRADEQFF TGTGCCACCAGTGATAACCGGGACAGGGCCGATGAGCAGTTCTTC
TRBJ1-5 . . TRBV5-5 CASSLAEGTSNQPQHF TGTGCCAGCAGCTTGGCGGAGGGGACGAGCAATCAGCCCCAGCATTTT
TRBJ1-6 once TRBD1 TRBV10-1 CASSETRTGDPPLHF TGCGCCAGCAGTGAGACGCGGACAGGGGATCCACCCCTCCACTTT
TRBJ2-1 . . TRBV5-4 CASSLDPTKNEQFF TGTGCCAGCAGCTTGGACCCCACGAAGAATGAGCAGTTCTTC
TRBJ2-5 . . TRBV27 CATGRNRVRQETQYF TGTGCCACGGGACGAAACAGGGTACGGCAAGAGACCCAGTACTTC
TRBJ1-1 . TRBD1 TRBV14 CASSLGQGLSNTEAFF TGTGCCAGCAGCCTCGGACAGGGCCTATCGAACACTGAAGCTTTCTTT
TRBJ2-1 once . TRBV7-2 CASSLARGQGFGEQFF TGTGCCAGCAGCTTAGCAAGGGGTCAGGGCTTCGGTGAGCAGTTCTTC
TRBJ2-7 . . TRBV29-1 CSVRPSSYEQYF TGCAGCGTCAGGCCCAGTTCCTACGAGCAGTACTTC
TRBJ1-2 . . TRBV6-1 CASSEAVMGETF TGTGCCAGCAGTGAAGCCGTTATGGGGGAGACCTTC
TRBJ1-1 . . TRBV2 CASSAQSEAFF TGTGCCAGCAGTGCACAGTCGGAAGCTTTCTTT
TRBJ1-6 . . TRBV3-1/TRBV3-2 CASSHSSQNSPLHF TGTGCCAGCAGCCACTCCAGTCAGAATTCACCCCTCCACTTT
TRBJ1-1 . TRBD1 TRBV7-2 CASREGTGRNTEAFF TGTGCCAGCAGGGAAGGGACAGGAAGGAACACTGAAGCTTTCTTT
TRBJ2-5 . TRBD2 TRBV4-2 CASSQASSGGAETQYF TGTGCCAGCAGCCAAGCGTCTAGCGGGGGGGCAGAGACCCAGTACTTC
TRBJ1-2 few . TRBV27 CASSLAPDVNGYTF TGTGCCAGCAGCCTAGCCCCGGACGTAAATGGCTACACCTTC
TRBJ2-3 . . TRBV4-2 CASSQVGGDTRTDTQYF TGTGCCAGCAGCCAAGTTGGAGGGGACACACGCACAGATACGCAGTATTTT
TRBJ2-5 . . TRBV6-2/TRBV6-3 CASSSNGAGTQYF TGTGCCAGCAGTTCCAATGGTGCGGGGACCCAGTACTTC
TRBJ1-6 . . TRBV5-6 CASSYGRVNSPLHF TGTGCCAGCAGCTACGGACGGGTTAATTCACCCCTCCACTTT
TRBJ1-2 . . TRBV30 CAWSVRGNGGYTF TGTGCCTGGAGTGTACGGGGGAATGGTGGCTACACCTTC
TRBJ2-7 . . TRBV7-2 CASSLGSRDSSYEQYF TGTGCCAGCAGCTTAGGCTCTCGAGACAGTTCCTACGAGCAGTACTTC
TRBJ2-1 . . TRBV14 CASSPNVAAYNEQFF TGTGCCAGCAGCCCTAACGTGGCGGCCTACAATGAGCAGTTCTTC
TRBJ2-5 . . TRBV28 CASSSLASETQYF TGTGCCAGCAGTTCTCTAGCGTCGGAGACCCAGTACTTC